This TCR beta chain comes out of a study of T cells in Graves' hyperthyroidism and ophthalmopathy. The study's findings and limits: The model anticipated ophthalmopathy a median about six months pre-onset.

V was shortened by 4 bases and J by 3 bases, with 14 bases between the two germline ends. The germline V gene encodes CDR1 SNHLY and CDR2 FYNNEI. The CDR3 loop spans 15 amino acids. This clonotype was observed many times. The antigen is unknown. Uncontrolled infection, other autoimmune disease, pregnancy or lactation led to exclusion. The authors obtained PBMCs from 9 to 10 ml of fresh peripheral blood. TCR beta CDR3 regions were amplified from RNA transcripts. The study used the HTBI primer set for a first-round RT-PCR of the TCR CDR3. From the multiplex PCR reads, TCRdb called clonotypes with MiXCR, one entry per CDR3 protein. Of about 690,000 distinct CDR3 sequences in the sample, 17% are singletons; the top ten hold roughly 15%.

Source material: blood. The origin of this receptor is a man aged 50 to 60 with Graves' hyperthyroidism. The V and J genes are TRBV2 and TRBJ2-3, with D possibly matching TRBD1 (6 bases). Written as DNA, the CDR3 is TGTGCCAGCAGTGCGGGCCAGGGGACGACAGATACGCAGTATTTT. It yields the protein CASSAGQGTTDTQYF.